The source of this T cell receptor beta chain is a study of shared clonotypes between healthy human individuals. Authors' analysis steps: As immunoSEQ supplied junction-only sequences (without quality scores), filtering differed. TCRdb keeps only in-frame clones here, not all; method: immunoSEQ multiplex PCR. Clonal size and the V and J genes are those of that table, whereas D and trimming came from the DNA. The sample carries about 2.5 million clones, around 92% recorded once. This CDR3 is 12 amino acids long. V was clipped by 8 bases and J by 7 bases, with 14 bases between them. The germline V gene has CDR1 MDHEN and CDR2 SYDVKM. Everyone who donated was a Caucasian adult who lived in Nashville, Tennessee.

The chain links TRBV28 to TRBJ1-2; D might be TRBD1 (6 bases). This TCR was sampled from a man aged 18 to 35 in good health. Some clones in this sample may be carry-over from other donors' samples. Sequenced material: naive CD4+ T cells from PBMCs. The sample's subset: CD45RA+ positively selected. Here the CDR3 reads CASQTGRGGYTF. Written as DNA, the CDR3 is TGTGCCAGCCAAACAGGGAGGGGTGGCTACACCTTC.